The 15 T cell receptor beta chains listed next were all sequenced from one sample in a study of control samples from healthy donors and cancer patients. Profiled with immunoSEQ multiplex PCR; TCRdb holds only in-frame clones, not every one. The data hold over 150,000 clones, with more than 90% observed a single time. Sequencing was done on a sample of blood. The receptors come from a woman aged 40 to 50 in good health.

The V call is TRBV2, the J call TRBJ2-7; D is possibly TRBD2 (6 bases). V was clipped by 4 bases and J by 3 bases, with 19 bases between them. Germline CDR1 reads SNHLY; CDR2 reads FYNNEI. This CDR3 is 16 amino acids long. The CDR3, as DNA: TGTGCCAGCAGTGTGATTTCCGAGGGGAGGAACTACGAGCAGTACTTC. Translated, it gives CASSVISEGRNYEQYF.

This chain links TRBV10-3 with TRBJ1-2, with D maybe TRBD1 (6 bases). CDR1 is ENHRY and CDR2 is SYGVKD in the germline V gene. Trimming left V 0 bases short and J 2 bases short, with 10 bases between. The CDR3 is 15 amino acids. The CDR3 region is CAISESTGNNYGYTF. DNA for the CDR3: TGTGCCATCAGTGAGTCAACAGGGAACAACTATGGCTACACCTTC.

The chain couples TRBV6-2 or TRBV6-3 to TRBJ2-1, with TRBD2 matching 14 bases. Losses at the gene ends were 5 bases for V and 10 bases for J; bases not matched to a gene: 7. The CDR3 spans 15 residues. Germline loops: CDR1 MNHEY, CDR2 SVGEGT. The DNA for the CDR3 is TGTGCCAGCAGTCCGACTAGCGGGGGGGCATGGGAGCAGTTCTTC. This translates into CASSPTSGGAWEQFF.

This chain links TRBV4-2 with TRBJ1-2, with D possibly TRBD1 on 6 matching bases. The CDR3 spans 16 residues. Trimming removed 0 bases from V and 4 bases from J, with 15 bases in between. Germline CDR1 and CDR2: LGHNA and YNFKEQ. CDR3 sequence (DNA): TGTGCCAGCAGCCAAGAGAGGGGGGAAGGCCTCTATGGCTACACCTTC. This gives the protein CASSQERGEGLYGYTF.

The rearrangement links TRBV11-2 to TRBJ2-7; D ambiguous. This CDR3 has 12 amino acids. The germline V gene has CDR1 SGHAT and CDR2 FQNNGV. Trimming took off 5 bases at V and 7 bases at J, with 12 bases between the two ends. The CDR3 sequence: CASSRAAIEQYF. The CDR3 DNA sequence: TGTGCCAGCAGCCGAGCCGCAATTGAGCAGTACTTC.

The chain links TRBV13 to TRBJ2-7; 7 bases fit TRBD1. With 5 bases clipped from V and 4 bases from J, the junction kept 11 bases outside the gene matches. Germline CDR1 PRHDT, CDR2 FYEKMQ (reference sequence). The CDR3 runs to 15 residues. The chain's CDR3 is CASSPSGTDLYEQYF. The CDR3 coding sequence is TGTGCCAGCAGCCCGTCCGGGACAGACCTATACGAGCAGTACTTC.

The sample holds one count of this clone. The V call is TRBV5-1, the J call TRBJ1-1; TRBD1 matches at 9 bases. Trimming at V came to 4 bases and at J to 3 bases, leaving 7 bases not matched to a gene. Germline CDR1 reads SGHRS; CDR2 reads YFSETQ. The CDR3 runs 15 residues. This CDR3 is CASSMGQGGDTEAFF. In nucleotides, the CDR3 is TGCGCCAGCAGCATGGGACAGGGCGGGGACACTGAAGCTTTCTTT.

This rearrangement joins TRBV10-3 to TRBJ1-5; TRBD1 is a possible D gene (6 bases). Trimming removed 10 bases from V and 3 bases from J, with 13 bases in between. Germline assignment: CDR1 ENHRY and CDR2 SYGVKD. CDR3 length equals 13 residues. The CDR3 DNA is TGTGCCACCGAACAGGGCACCAATCAGCCCCAGCATTTT. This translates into CATEQGTNQPQHF.

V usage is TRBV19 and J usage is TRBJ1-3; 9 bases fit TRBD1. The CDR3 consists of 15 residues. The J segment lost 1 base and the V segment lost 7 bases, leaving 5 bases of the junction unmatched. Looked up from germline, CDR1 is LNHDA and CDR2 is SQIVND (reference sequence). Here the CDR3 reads CASTSQGASGNTIYF. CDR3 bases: TGTGCCAGTACCTCACAGGGGGCTTCTGGAAACACCATATATTTT.

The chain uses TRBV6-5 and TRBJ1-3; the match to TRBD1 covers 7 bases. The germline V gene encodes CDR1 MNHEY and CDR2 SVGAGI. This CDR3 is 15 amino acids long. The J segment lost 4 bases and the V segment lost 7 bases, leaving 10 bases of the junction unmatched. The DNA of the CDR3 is TGTGCCAGCATCACAGGGGCACCGACCGGAAACACCATATATTTT. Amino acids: CASITGAPTGNTIYF.

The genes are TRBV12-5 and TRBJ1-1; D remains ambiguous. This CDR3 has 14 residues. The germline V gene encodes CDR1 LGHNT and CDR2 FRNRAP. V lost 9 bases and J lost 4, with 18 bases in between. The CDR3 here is CASRLDLGSTEAFF. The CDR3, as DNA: TGTGCTAGCAGACTAGACTTGGGGAGCACTGAAGCTTTCTTT.

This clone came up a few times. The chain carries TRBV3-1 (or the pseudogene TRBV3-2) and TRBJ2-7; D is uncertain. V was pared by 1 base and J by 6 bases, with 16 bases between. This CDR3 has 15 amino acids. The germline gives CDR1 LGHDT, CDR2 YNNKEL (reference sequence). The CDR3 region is CASSQVVTASFEQYF. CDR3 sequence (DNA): TGTGCCAGCAGCCAAGTGGTGACTGCCTCGTTCGAGCAGTACTTC.

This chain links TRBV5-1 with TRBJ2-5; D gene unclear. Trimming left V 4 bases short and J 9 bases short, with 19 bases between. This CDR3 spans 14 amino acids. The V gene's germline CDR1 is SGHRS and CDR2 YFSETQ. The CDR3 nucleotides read TGCGCCAGCAGCCCGACCGACACCCTGAGGCCCCAGTACTTC. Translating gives CASSPTDTLRPQYF. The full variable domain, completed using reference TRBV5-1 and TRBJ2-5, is KAGVTQTPRYLIKTRGQQVTLSCSPISGHRSVSWYQQTPGQGLQFLFEYFSETQRNKGNFPGRFSGRQFSNSRSEMNVSTLELGDSALYLCASSPTDTLRPQYFGPGTRLLVL.

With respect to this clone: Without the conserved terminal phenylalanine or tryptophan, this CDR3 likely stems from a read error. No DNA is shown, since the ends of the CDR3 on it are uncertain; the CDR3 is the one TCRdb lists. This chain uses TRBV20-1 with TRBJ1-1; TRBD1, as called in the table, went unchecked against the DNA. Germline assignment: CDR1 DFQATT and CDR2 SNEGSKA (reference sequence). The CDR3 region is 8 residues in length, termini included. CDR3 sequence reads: CSGNRGEL.

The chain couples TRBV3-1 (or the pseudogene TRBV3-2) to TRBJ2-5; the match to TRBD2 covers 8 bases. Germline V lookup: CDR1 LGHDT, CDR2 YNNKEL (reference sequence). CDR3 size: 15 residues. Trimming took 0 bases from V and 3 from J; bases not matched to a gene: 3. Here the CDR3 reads CASSQDPGGEETQYF. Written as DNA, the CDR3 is TGTGCCAGCAGCCAAGATCCGGGGGGGGAAGAGACCCAGTACTTC.